Presented here are 26 T cell receptor beta chains from one specimen sequenced in a study of control samples from healthy donors and cancer patients. Clones were sequenced by immunoSEQ multiplex PCR, and TCRdb holds only the in-frame ones, with some missing. There are tens of thousands of clones in the sample; roughly 90% occur only once, and 5.7% lies in the top ten. Sequenced material: blood. These receptor sequences come from a woman in her forties or fifties in good health.

The rearrangement links TRBV6-6 to TRBJ1-4; D remains ambiguous. V was pared by 5 bases and J by 0 bases, with 16 bases between. Germline CDR1 MNHNY, CDR2 SVGAGI (reference sequence). The CDR3 runs to 17 residues. CDR3 sequence reads: CASSPGPIGPTNEKLFF. The CDR3 DNA is TGTGCCAGCAGTCCAGGCCCCATAGGGCCAACTAATGAAAAACTGTTTTTT.

This clone has a single count. V is TRBV9 and J is TRBJ2-1, with 7 bases that match TRBD1. The germline CDR1 and CDR2 sequences are SGDLS and YYNGEE. The V segment lost 3 bases and the J segment 8 bases; nucleotides outside the gene matches: 11. The CDR3 covers 15 residues. CDR3 DNA: TGTGCCAGCAGCGGTCCACGACAGGGTTTCGATGAGCAGTTCTTC. This encodes CASSGPRQGFDEQFF.

The chain carries TRBV4-1 and TRBJ1-1; D possibly corresponds to TRBD1 (6 bases). The CDR3 spans 15 residues. V was trimmed by 6 bases and J by 0 bases, leaving 14 bases between them. Germline assignment: CDR1 MGHRA and CDR2 YSYEKL. The CDR3 is CASSSRGLMNTEAFF. The DNA for the CDR3 is TGCGCCAGCAGTAGCAGGGGCCTCATGAACACTGAAGCTTTCTTT.

The rearrangement uses TRBV27 and TRBJ2-7; tentatively, D is TRBD2 (5 bases). Germline values: CDR1 MNHEY, CDR2 SMNVEV (reference sequence). This CDR3 comprises 13 residues. V lost 4 bases and J lost 1, with 8 bases in between. The CDR3 region is CASSSSTSYEQYF. The CDR3 DNA is TGTGCCAGCAGTTCTAGCACTTCCTACGAGCAGTACTTC.

The chain combines TRBV5-1 with TRBJ2-7; no firm D call. CDR1 is SGHRS, CDR2 YFSETQ, per germline. CDR3 length equals 11 residues. Trimming shortened V by 1 base and J by 6 bases, and 5 bases separated the two germline ends. The CDR3: CASSLRGEQYF. CDR3 sequence (DNA): TGCGCCAGCAGCTTGCGAGGCGAGCAGTACTTC.

Notes on this clone: The junction shows a germline mismatch at one end, possibly a read error. This chain joins TRBV7-9 and TRBJ1-2; 7 bases align to TRBD1. The CDR3 extends over 14 amino acids. The germline gives CDR1 SEHNR, CDR2 FQNEAQ (reference sequence). The CDR3 spells CASSETGPKYGYTF. The CDR3 DNA is TGTGCCAGCAGCGAGACAGGGCCTAAATATGGCTACACCTTC.

On this clone itself: This CDR3 is also generated by other DNA sequences in the sample. The V call is TRBV5-4, the J call TRBJ1-2; 8 positions agree with TRBD1. The CDR3 is 14 amino acids. In germline, CDR1 is SGHNT, CDR2 YYREEE (reference sequence). J lost 3 bases, V lost 0 bases, and 1 base had no gene match. Written as DNA, the CDR3 is TGTGCCAGCAGCTTGGGACAGGGGTACTATGGCTACACCTTC. This translates into CASSLGQGYYGYTF.

This clone was seen a single time. The V call is TRBV2, the J call TRBJ1-2; 10 bases match TRBD1. Unmatched junction bases numbered 9, after V lost 3 bases and J lost 8 bases. Germline values: CDR1 SNHLY, CDR2 FYNNEI. The CDR3 is made up of 15 amino acids. For the CDR3, the DNA is TGTGCCAGCAGTGACTCTCGGACAGGGGGGAGCGGCTACACCTTC. This encodes CASSDSRTGGSGYTF.

A remark on this clone: The junction and the germline gene differ at one end; a read error may be behind it. This chain connects TRBV5-4 to TRBJ2-4; TRBD1 matches 7 bases. Germline values: CDR1 SGHNT, CDR2 YYREEE (reference sequence). The CDR3 totals 13 residues. DNA of the CDR3: TGTGCCAGCAGCTTGGGGGTCCGGGACAGATTACTCTTC. Translation: CASSLGVRDRLLF.

V usage is TRBV19 and J usage is TRBJ1-1; 8 nucleotides align to TRBD1. V gave up 4 bases and J gave up 4 bases; unmatched junction bases: 8. Germline CDR1 and CDR2: LNHDA and SQIVND (reference sequence). The CDR3 contains 15 residues. CDR3 in DNA: TGTGCCAGTAGTACAGAGGACAGGGTTGTCACTGAAGCTTTCTTT. As protein: CASSTEDRVVTEAFF.

This chain uses TRBV12-3 or TRBV12-4 with TRBJ2-1, with D possibly being TRBD1 or TRBD2 (5 bases each). The CDR3 has 13 amino acids. With 3 bases removed from V and 7 bases from J, the gap between germline ends came to 10 bases. CDR3 protein: CASSFRDGNEQFF. The CDR3 DNA reads as TGTGCCAGCAGTTTTAGGGACGGGAATGAGCAGTTCTTC.

This clone was seen only once. V is TRBV14 and J is TRBJ1-6; 7 bases map to TRBD1. The CDR3 has 14 residues. The J segment lost 10 bases and the V segment lost 0 bases, leaving 3 bases of the junction unmatched. Germline V gene sequence: CDR1 SGHDN, CDR2 FVKESK. The CDR3 is CASSQELRGSPLHF. CDR3 DNA sequence: TGTGCCAGCAGCCAAGAACTCAGGGGGTCACCCCTCCACTTT.

This clone was seen a single time. CDR3 region: CASSPDRGYRGYTF. In nucleotides, the CDR3 is TGTGCCAGTTCCCCAGACAGGGGTTATCGTGGCTACACCTTC. The chain couples TRBV6-5 to TRBJ1-2; 8 nucleotides align to TRBD1. CDR3 size: 14 residues. Unmatched junction bases numbered 13, after V lost 9 bases and J lost 7 bases. The germline V gene encodes CDR1 MNHEY and CDR2 SVGAGI.

The chain has TRBV10-2 and TRBJ1-5; a possible D gene is TRBD1 (6 bases). V was clipped by 6 bases and J by 4 bases, with 10 bases between them. The CDR3 consists of 13 residues. CDR1 is WSHSY, CDR2 SAAADI, per germline. The CDR3 spells CASRTGQNQPQHF. CDR3 DNA: TGCGCCAGCAGAACTGGACAGAATCAGCCCCAGCATTTT.

This chain uses TRBV6-6 with TRBJ2-3, with 11 bases fitting TRBD2. V gave up 6 bases and J gave up 3 bases; unmatched junction bases: 8. In germline, CDR1 is MNHNY, CDR2 SVGAGI (reference sequence). CDR3 size: 16 residues. The CDR3 bases are TGTGCCAGCAGCTTTGGTACTAGCGGGGGAACAGATACGCAGTATTTT. Translated: CASSFGTSGGTDTQYF.

The chain employs TRBV3-1 (or the pseudogene TRBV3-2) and TRBJ2-7, with D tentatively TRBD1 or TRBD2 (5 bases each). The germline V gene has CDR1 LGHDT and CDR2 YNNKEL (reference sequence). V lost 2 bases and J 2 bases, leaving 13 bases between the germline ends. CDR3 size: 15 residues. The CDR3 DNA is TGTGCCAGCAGCCAAAGAGGGGACGCACCCTACGAGCAGTACTTC. It specifies CASSQRGDAPYEQYF.

V and J are TRBV6-6 and TRBJ1-1; 7 bases map to TRBD1. The CDR3 extends over 14 amino acids. The V gene's germline CDR1 is MNHNY and CDR2 SVGAGI (reference sequence). The ends lost 7 bases at V and 1 base at J; junction bases unmatched: 6. Written as DNA, the CDR3 is TGTGCCAGCACTATCAGGGGGGGGAACACTGAAGCTTTCTTT. This sequence encodes CASTIRGGNTEAFF.

This chain connects TRBV5-1 to TRBJ2-3; 8 bases map to TRBD2. The germline V gene encodes CDR1 SGHRS and CDR2 YFSETQ. CDR3 length equals 16 residues. The V segment lost 5 bases and the J segment 2 bases; nucleotides outside the gene matches: 10. In DNA, the CDR3 is TGCGCCAGCAGGGGTTATGAGCGGGGGCTCACAGATACGCAGTATTTT. This codes for CASRGYERGLTDTQYF. Together with reference TRBV5-1 and TRBJ2-3, the CDR3 gives the full variable domain: KAGVTQTPRYLIKTRGQQVTLSCSPISGHRSVSWYQQTPGQGLQFLFEYFSETQRNKGNFPGRFSGRQFSNSRSEMNVSTLELGDSALYLCASRGYERGLTDTQYFGPGTRLTVL.

V usage is TRBV5-4 and J usage is TRBJ2-7; 8 bases are a match to TRBD1. V shed 0 bases, J shed 9 bases, and the junction held 5 bases outside the gene matches. The germline gives CDR1 SGHNT, CDR2 YYREEE (reference sequence). The CDR3 has 13 residues. The DNA for the CDR3 is TGTGCCAGCAGCTTGGTCCAGGGGGCAGGGCAGTACTTC. This sequence encodes CASSLVQGAGQYF.

The chain recombines TRBV12-3 or TRBV12-4 with TRBJ2-7, with D perhaps assigned TRBD1 or TRBD2 (5 bases each). Trimming removed 10 bases from V and 11 bases from J, with 21 bases in between. The CDR3 extends over 12 amino acids. CDR3 in amino acids: CATSPGPFEKYF. The CDR3 bases are TGTGCCACCTCCCCGGGACCCTTCGAAAAGTACTTC.

The genes are TRBV9 and TRBJ2-3; 11 bases map to TRBD2. CDR1 is SGDLS, CDR2 YYNGEE, per germline. The ends lost 3 bases at V and 5 bases at J; junction bases unmatched: 8. This CDR3 is 16 amino acids long. Written as DNA, the CDR3 is TGTGCCAGCAGCGCGGGACTAGCGGTCGGTGGAGATACGCAGTATTTT. Amino acids: CASSAGLAVGGDTQYF. The entire variable domain, with the rest obtained from reference TRBV9 and TRBJ2-3, is as follows: DSGVTQTPKHLITATGQRVTLRCSPRSGDLSVYWYQQSLDQGLQFLIQYYNGEERAKGNILERFSAQQFPDLHSELNLSSLELGDSALYFCASSAGLAVGGDTQYFGPGTRLTVL.

The CDR3 reads CASSLAIVAYNEQFF. The CDR3 nucleotides read TGTGCCAGCAGCTTAGCTATAGTGGCCTACAATGAGCAGTTCTTC. The J gene is TRBJ2-1, the V gene TRBV7-2; D is undetermined. Germline V gene lookup returns CDR1 SGHTA and CDR2 FQGNSA. The V gene lost 0 bases and the J gene lost 2 bases, with 8 bases spanning the gap. The CDR3 totals 15 residues. The full variable domain, completed using reference TRBV7-2 and TRBJ2-1, is GAGVSQSPSNKVTEKGKDVELRCDPISGHTALYWYRQSLGQGLEFLIYFQGNSAPDKSGLPSDRFSAERTGGSVSTLTIQRTQQEDSAVYLCASSLAIVAYNEQFFGPGTRLTVL.

This clone was detected once. The J gene is TRBJ2-3, the V gene TRBV7-2; possible D gene TRBD1, 6 bases. The CDR3 length is 15 residues. Trimming removed 5 bases at V and 5 bases at J, with 17 bases between. The V gene's germline CDR1 is SGHTA and CDR2 FQGNSA. The CDR3 DNA reads as TGTGCCAGCAGCATGAACAGGGTCCAGCGAGATACGCAGTATTTT. Its protein product is CASSMNRVQRDTQYF.

The V and J genes are TRBV7-9 and TRBJ1-1; no definite D call. The V end lost 1 base, the J end lost 2 bases, and 5 bases lay between the germline ends. The germline V gene has CDR1 SEHNR and CDR2 FQNEAQ (reference sequence). The CDR3 contains 13 residues. CDR3 sequence (DNA): TGTGCCAGCAGCTTAGTAGCTAACACTGAAGCTTTCTTT. It specifies CASSLVANTEAFF.

The chain joins TRBV6-5 to TRBJ2-1; TRBD2 aligns across 8 bases. The CDR3 runs to 14 residues. The V and J ends lost 2 bases and 7 bases, in that order; junction bases with no gene match: 4. Germline-derived CDR1 and CDR2 are MNHEY and SVGAGI. The CDR3 loop is CASSYIAGRNEQFF. The CDR3 DNA is TGTGCCAGCAGTTACATAGCGGGGCGGAATGAGCAGTTCTTC.

This chain connects TRBV5-6 to TRBJ1-6, with D possibly matching TRBD1 (5 bases). The CDR3 loop spans 16 amino acids. CDR1 and CDR2 (germline): SGHDT, YYEEEE. V lost 3 bases to trimming and J lost 5 bases, with 15 bases between them. CDR3 sequence reads: CASSSLQGMDNSPLHF. CDR3 nucleotide sequence: TGTGCCAGCAGCTCGCTCCAGGGAATGGATAATTCACCCCTCCACTTT.